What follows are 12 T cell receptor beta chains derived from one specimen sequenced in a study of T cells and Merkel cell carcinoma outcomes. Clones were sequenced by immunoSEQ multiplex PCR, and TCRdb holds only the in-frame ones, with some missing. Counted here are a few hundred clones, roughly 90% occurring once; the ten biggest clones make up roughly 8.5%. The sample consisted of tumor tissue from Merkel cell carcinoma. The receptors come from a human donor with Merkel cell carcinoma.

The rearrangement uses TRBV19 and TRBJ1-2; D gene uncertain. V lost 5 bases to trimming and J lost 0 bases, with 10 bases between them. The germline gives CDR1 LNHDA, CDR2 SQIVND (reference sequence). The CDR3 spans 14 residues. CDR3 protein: CASSPNGPNYGYTF. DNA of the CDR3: TGTGCCAGTAGTCCGAACGGGCCTAACTATGGCTACACCTTC.

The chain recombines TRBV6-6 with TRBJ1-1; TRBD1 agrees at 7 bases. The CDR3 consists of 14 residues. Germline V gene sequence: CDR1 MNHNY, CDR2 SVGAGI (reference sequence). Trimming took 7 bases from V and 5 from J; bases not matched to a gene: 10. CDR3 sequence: CASNYDRAGTEAFF. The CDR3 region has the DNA TGTGCCAGCAACTACGACAGGGCGGGAACTGAAGCTTTCTTT.

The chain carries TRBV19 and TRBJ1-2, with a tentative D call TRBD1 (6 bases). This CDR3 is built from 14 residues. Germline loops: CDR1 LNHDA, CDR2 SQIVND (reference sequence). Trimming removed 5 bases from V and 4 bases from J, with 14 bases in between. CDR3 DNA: TGTGCCAGTAGTCCGCGGGACAATGTCTATGGCTACACCTTC. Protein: CASSPRDNVYGYTF.

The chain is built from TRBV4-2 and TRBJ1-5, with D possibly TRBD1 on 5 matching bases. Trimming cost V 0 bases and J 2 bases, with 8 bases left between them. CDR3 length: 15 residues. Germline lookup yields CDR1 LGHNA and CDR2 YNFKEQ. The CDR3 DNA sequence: TGTGCCAGCAGCCAAGATGAGGGACGCAATCAGCCCCAGCATTTT. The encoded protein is CASSQDEGRNQPQHF.

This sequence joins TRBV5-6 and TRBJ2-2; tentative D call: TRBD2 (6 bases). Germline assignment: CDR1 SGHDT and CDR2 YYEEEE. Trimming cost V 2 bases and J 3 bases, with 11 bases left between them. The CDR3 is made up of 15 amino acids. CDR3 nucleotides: TGTGCCAGCAGCTTTACCGGGGAGGACACCGGGGAGCTGTTTTTT. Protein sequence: CASSFTGEDTGELFF.

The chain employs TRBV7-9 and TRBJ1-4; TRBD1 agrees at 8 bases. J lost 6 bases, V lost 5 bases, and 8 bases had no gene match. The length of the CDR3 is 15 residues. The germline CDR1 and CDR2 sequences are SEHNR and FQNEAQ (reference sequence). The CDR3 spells CASSLQGAPDEKLFF. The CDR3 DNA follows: TGTGCCAGCAGCCTTCAGGGGGCGCCTGATGAAAAACTGTTTTTT.

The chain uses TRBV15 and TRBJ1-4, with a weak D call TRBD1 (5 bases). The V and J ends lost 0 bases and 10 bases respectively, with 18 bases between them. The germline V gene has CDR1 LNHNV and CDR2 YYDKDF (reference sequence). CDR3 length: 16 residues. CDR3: CATSRDLGGIWGKLFF. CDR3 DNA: TGTGCCACCAGCAGAGATCTCGGGGGAATTTGGGGAAAACTGTTTTTT. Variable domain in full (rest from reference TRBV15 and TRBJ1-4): DAMVIQNPRYQVTQFGKPVTLSCSQTLNHNVMYWYQQKSSQAPKLLFHYYDKDFNNEADTPDNFQSRRPNTSFCFLDIRSPGLGDTAMYLCATSRDLGGIWGKLFFGSGTQLSVL.

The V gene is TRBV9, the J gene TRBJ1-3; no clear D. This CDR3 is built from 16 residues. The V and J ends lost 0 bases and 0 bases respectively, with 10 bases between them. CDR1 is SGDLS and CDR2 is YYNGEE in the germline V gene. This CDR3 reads CASSVGAADSGNTIYF. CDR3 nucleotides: TGTGCCAGCAGCGTAGGGGCGGCGGACTCTGGAAACACCATATATTTT.

CDR3 residues: CASSLDSLNQPQHF. The CDR3 nucleotides read TGTGCCAGCAGCTTGGACAGTTTGAATCAGCCCCAGCATTTT. The J gene is TRBJ1-5, the V gene TRBV7-2; D possibly corresponds to TRBD1 (6 bases). V was clipped by 3 bases and J by 4 bases, with 10 bases between them. CDR1 SGHTA and CDR2 FQGNSA come from the germline V gene. The CDR3 has 14 amino acids.

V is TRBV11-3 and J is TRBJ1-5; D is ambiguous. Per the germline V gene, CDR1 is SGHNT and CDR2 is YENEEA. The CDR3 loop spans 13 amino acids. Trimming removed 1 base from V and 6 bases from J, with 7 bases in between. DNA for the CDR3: TGTGCCAGCAGCTTAGGGGAGGGTCAGCCCCAGCATTTT. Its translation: CASSLGEGQPQHF.

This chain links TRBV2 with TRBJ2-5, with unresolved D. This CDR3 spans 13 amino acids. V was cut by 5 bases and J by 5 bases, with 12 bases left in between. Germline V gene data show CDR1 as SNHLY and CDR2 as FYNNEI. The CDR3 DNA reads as TGTGCCAGCAGTTACCTAGTAGGGGAGACCCAGTACTTC. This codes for CASSYLVGETQYF.

DNA of the CDR3: TGCGCCAGCAGCTCAGGTTCCCGTGGGGAGACCCAGTACTTC. Amino acids: CASSSGSRGETQYF. The chain couples TRBV5-1 to TRBJ2-5; D is unclear. The CDR3 length is 14 residues. CDR1 and CDR2 (germline): SGHRS, YFSETQ. V was trimmed by 3 bases and J by 5 bases, leaving 14 bases between them. The full variable domain, its missing parts supplied by reference TRBV5-1 and TRBJ2-5, is KAGVTQTPRYLIKTRGQQVTLSCSPISGHRSVSWYQQTPGQGLQFLFEYFSETQRNKGNFPGRFSGRQFSNSRSEMNVSTLELGDSALYLCASSSGSRGETQYFGPGTRLLVL.